The 28 T cell receptor beta chains presented below share a single source sample, sequenced in a study of CD8 T cells in Susac syndrome. Random hexamers primed reverse transcription of 0.5 to 1 ug RNA. TCRdb reprocessed the immunoSEQ multiplex PCR reads with MiXCR, giving one entry per CDR3 protein. Seen here are approximately 300,000 distinct CDR3 sequences, about nine tenths observed once, and the top ten hold about 0.17%. The sequencing sample was made of CD8+ T cells from PBMCs. The receptors here all came from a human donor with multiple sclerosis.

The CDR3: CASSELGERVSYEQYF. The CDR3 coding sequence is TGTGCCAGCAGTGAACTTGGTGAGCGGGTCTCCTACGAGCAGTACTTC. The rearrangement uses TRBV25-1 and TRBJ2-7; maybe TRBD2 (6 bases). CDR1 and CDR2 from the germline V gene are MGHDK and SYGVNS. Trimming took 2 bases from V and 0 from J, leaving 14 bases between them. This CDR3 is 16 amino acids long.

The J gene is TRBJ2-5, the V gene TRBV29-1; 10 nucleotides align to TRBD1. Germline V gene sequence: CDR1 SQVTM, CDR2 ANQGSEA. The CDR3 extends over 14 amino acids. Trimming at V came to 3 bases and at J to 5 bases, leaving 6 bases not matched to a gene. The CDR3 coding sequence is TGCAGCGTTGACCGGACAGGGGGAGGGGAGACCCAGTACTTC. Protein product: CSVDRTGGGETQYF.

J is TRBJ2-5 and V is TRBV30, with 10 nucleotides matching TRBD2. Unmatched junction bases numbered 7, after V lost 5 bases and J lost 1 base. This CDR3 is built from 15 residues. The V gene's germline CDR1 is GTSNPN and CDR2 SVGIG (reference sequence). CDR3 loop: CAWGHSGGIQETQYF. CDR3 in DNA: TGTGCCTGGGGTCATAGCGGGGGGATCCAAGAGACCCAGTACTTC.

The chain joins TRBV6-1 to TRBJ1-1, with unresolved D. The CDR3 has 13 residues. The V end lost 8 bases, the J end lost 4 bases, and 14 bases lay between the germline ends. CDR1 and CDR2 from the germline V gene are MNHNS and SASEGT. In DNA, the CDR3 is TGTGCCAGCGGTTCTCGGGTTTCCACTGAAGCTTTCTTT. This gives the protein CASGSRVSTEAFF.

The V and J genes are TRBV4-1 and TRBJ2-7; no definite D call. From germline, CDR1 is MGHRA and CDR2 YSYEKL. The V end was cut by 1 base, the J end by 7 bases, with 11 bases between. The length of the CDR3 is 13 residues. The CDR3: CASSQALNQEQYF. The DNA for the CDR3 is TGCGCCAGCAGCCAAGCCCTTAACCAGGAGCAGTACTTC.

The chain couples TRBV5-1 to TRBJ2-1; D possibly uses TRBD1 or TRBD2 (6 bases each). The germline V gene encodes CDR1 SGHRS and CDR2 YFSETQ. The length of the CDR3 is 14 residues. The germline V and J ends were trimmed by 4 bases and 9 bases, with 17 bases remaining between them. In DNA form, the CDR3 reads TGCGCCAGCAGCCCCGGGACACCGGAGGGTGAGCAGTTCTTC. Encoded protein: CASSPGTPEGEQFF.

The chain uses TRBV7-2 and TRBJ2-7; a weak D match, TRBD2 (5 bases). V gave up 4 bases and J gave up 3 bases, with 22 bases separating them. The CDR3 is 17 amino acids. Per the germline V gene, CDR1 is SGHTA and CDR2 is FQGNSA. The CDR3 nucleotides are TGTGCCAGCAGCTCCTTTTCTCGAGGGAGCCCCCTCTACGAGCAGTACTTC. It translates to CASSSFSRGSPLYEQYF.

In DNA form, the CDR3 reads TGCGCCAGCAGTCAATCTCCCCGACAGGGGGCAAGCGAGCAGTACTTC. Translated: CASSQSPRQGASEQYF. The chain employs TRBV23-1 and TRBJ2-7; 10 positions agree with TRBD1. TRBV23-1 is recorded as an ORF, its role being uncertain. This CDR3 contains 16 residues. The trim removed 0 bases at V and 6 bases at J, leaving 8 bases unmatched.

This rearrangement joins TRBV30 to TRBJ2-7; TRBD2 matches at 12 bases. This CDR3 has 15 amino acids. The V gene end was trimmed by 6 bases and the J gene end by 0 bases; junction bases not matched to a gene: 6. The germline V gene encodes CDR1 GTSNPN and CDR2 SVGIG (reference sequence). CDR3 sequence reads: CACASGRARSYEQYF. In DNA form, the CDR3 reads TGTGCCTGTGCTAGCGGGAGGGCCCGCTCCTACGAGCAGTACTTC.

The chain couples TRBV28 to TRBJ2-7; 7 nucleotides align to TRBD1. From germline, CDR1 is MDHEN and CDR2 SYDVKM. CDR3 size: 13 residues. V shed 6 bases, J shed 6 bases, and the junction held 8 bases outside the gene matches. This chain's CDR3 is CASSPTGLGEQYF. As DNA, the CDR3 is TGTGCCAGCAGCCCGACAGGGTTAGGCGAGCAGTACTTC.

This chain links TRBV20-1 with TRBJ1-5; D unclear. CDR1 DFQATT and CDR2 SNEGSKA come from the germline V gene (reference sequence). There are 12 residues in the CDR3. V was cut by 6 bases and J by 6 bases, with 12 bases left in between. CDR3 loop: CSAPTISQPQHF. The CDR3 nucleotides are TGCAGTGCCCCGACAATAAGTCAGCCCCAGCATTTT.

The chain joins TRBV28 to TRBJ2-3, with TRBD2 identical over 10 bases. The CDR3 runs 16 residues. Germline V gene sequence: CDR1 MDHEN, CDR2 SYDVKM. The V segment lost 4 bases and the J segment 7 bases; nucleotides outside the gene matches: 11. The chain's CDR3 is CASSSHPSGRANTQYF. In nucleotides, the CDR3 is TGTGCCAGCAGTTCCCATCCAAGCGGGAGGGCCAATACGCAGTATTTT.

This chain joins TRBV27 and TRBJ2-1; 12 bases agree with TRBD2. V lost 3 bases to trimming and J lost 8 bases; unmatched junction nucleotides: 8. CDR1 MNHEY and CDR2 SMNVEV come from the germline V gene (reference sequence). This CDR3 spans 16 amino acids. The CDR3 here is CASSFALAGGDDEQFF. CDR3 DNA sequence: TGTGCCAGCAGTTTTGCACTAGCGGGGGGTGACGATGAGCAGTTCTTC.

The genes are TRBV3-1 and TRBJ1-4; D is perhaps TRBD1 (6 bases). CDR1 and CDR2 (germline): LGHDT, YNNKEL (reference sequence). The V gene lost 1 base and the J gene lost 6 bases, with 9 bases spanning the gap. The CDR3 consists of 14 residues. CDR3: CASSQVSGDEKLFF. The DNA for the CDR3 is TGTGCCAGCAGCCAAGTGTCAGGGGATGAAAAACTGTTTTTT.

The chain joins TRBV19 to TRBJ2-7; 8 bases map to TRBD1. V lost 7 bases to trimming and J lost 3 bases; unmatched junction nucleotides: 11. The CDR3 covers 15 residues. Per the germline V gene, CDR1 is LNHDA and CDR2 is SQIVND (reference sequence). The CDR3 sequence: CASTEGTGRNYEQYF. The CDR3 DNA sequence: TGTGCCAGTACAGAAGGGACAGGAAGAAACTACGAGCAGTACTTC. Full variable domain (remainder filled in from reference TRBV19 and TRBJ2-7): DGGITQSPKYLFRKEGQNVTLSCEQNLNHDAMYWYRQDPGQGLRLIYYSQIVNDFQKGDIAEGYSVSREKKESFPLTVTSAQKNPTAFYLCASTEGTGRNYEQYFGPGTRLTVT.

This chain uses TRBV7-9 with TRBJ2-1; TRBD1 might be the D (5 bases). V gave up 2 bases and J gave up 9 bases, with 5 bases separating them. The CDR3 has 11 residues. Germline values: CDR1 SEHNR, CDR2 FQNEAQ (reference sequence). This chain's CDR3 is CASSLRGEQFF. In nucleotides, the CDR3 is TGTGCCAGCAGCTTAAGGGGTGAGCAGTTCTTC.

V is TRBV2 and J is TRBJ2-1, with D tentatively TRBD1 or TRBD2 (5 bases each). CDR3 length: 15 residues. V lost 4 bases and J 10 bases, leaving 20 bases between the germline ends. Germline V CDR1 and CDR2: SNHLY, FYNNEI. The CDR3 here is CASSALNRDPIEQFF. The CDR3 region has the DNA TGTGCCAGCAGTGCCCTAAATCGGGACCCCATCGAGCAGTTCTTC.

The chain joins TRBV29-1 to TRBJ2-2, with 8 bases aligning to TRBD1. Germline V gene sequence: CDR1 SQVTM, CDR2 ANQGSEA. Unmatched junction bases numbered 8, after V lost 5 bases and J lost 6 bases. CDR3 size: 14 residues. Written as DNA, the CDR3 is TGCAGCGTTACATCTTCAGGGGGCTCCGGGGAGCTGTTTTTT. Translated, it gives CSVTSSGGSGELFF.

In DNA, the CDR3 is TGTGCCAGCAGTTTGTGGGGGCGGGGGAATGAGCAGTTCTTC. Translating it yields CASSLWGRGNEQFF. The rearrangement links TRBV12-3 or TRBV12-4 to TRBJ2-1; TRBD2 is a possible D gene (7 bases). The CDR3 loop spans 14 amino acids. The ends were cut back, 3 bases at V and 7 bases at J, with 13 bases in the middle.

This chain joins TRBV19 and TRBJ2-1; perhaps TRBD2 as D (5 bases). The CDR3 covers 16 residues. Trimming removed 7 bases at V and 1 base at J, with 17 bases between. Germline V gene lookup returns CDR1 LNHDA and CDR2 SQIVND (reference sequence). DNA of the CDR3: TGTGCCAGTAAAGGTATCGGGGAACTGTCCTACAATGAGCAGTTCTTC. Protein product: CASKGIGELSYNEQFF.

The V call is TRBV7-6, the J call TRBJ2-1, with D hard to call. Between the trimmed V and J ends, which lost 2 bases and 8 bases, there was a span of 10 bases. Germline-derived CDR1 and CDR2 are SGHVS and FNYEAQ. CDR3 length equals 13 residues. CDR3: CASSLLGRDEQFF. The CDR3 DNA is TGTGCCAGCAGCTTATTAGGAAGGGATGAGCAGTTCTTC.

The chain has TRBV4-2 and TRBJ2-7; TRBD2 matches 7 bases. The J segment lost 4 bases and the V segment lost 1 base, leaving 16 bases of the junction unmatched. CDR1 and CDR2 from the germline V gene are LGHNA and YNFKEQ. CDR3 length: 18 amino acids. The CDR3 bases are TGTGCCAGCAGCCAAGGGGTTTTACTTTCTCCGGGGGGATACGAGCAGTACTTC. Its protein product is CASSQGVLLSPGGYEQYF.

J is TRBJ2-7 and V is TRBV30; D unresolved. The germline V gene encodes CDR1 GTSNPN and CDR2 SVGIG (reference sequence). V lost 2 bases, J lost 0 bases, and 11 bases lay in between. The CDR3 consists of 14 residues. The CDR3 nucleotides are TGTGCCTGGAGTAGACGGATGAGCTCCTACGAGCAGTACTTC. Translation: CAWSRRMSSYEQYF.

This sequence joins TRBV28 and TRBJ2-7, with D possibly being TRBD1 (6 bases). V dropped 2 bases and J dropped 10 bases, with 9 bases sitting between them. The CDR3 contains 11 residues. The germline V gene has CDR1 MDHEN and CDR2 SYDVKM. The CDR3 sequence: CASSLGQRQYF. The CDR3 region has the DNA TGTGCCAGCAGTTTAGGACAGAGACAGTACTTC.

The chain joins TRBV7-9 to TRBJ2-2; D unresolved. Trimming took 2 bases from V and 10 from J, leaving 11 bases between them. The germline CDR1 and CDR2 sequences are SEHNR and FQNEAQ (reference sequence). This CDR3 contains 13 residues. The CDR3 DNA reads as TGTGCCAGCAGCTTACCCATGTTGGAGGAGCTGTTTTTT. As protein: CASSLPMLEELFF.

The chain employs TRBV27 and TRBJ2-5, with no clear D. Between the trimmed V and J ends, which lost 7 bases and 0 bases, there was a span of 18 bases. CDR1 is MNHEY and CDR2 is SMNVEV in the germline V gene (reference sequence). This CDR3 spans 16 amino acids. The CDR3 DNA reads as TGTGCCAGCAAACCCTACCGATCTGAATACCAAGAGACCCAGTACTTC. Translation: CASKPYRSEYQETQYF.

This chain connects TRBV4-3 to TRBJ2-7; D is perhaps TRBD1 (5 bases). The CDR3 is 13 amino acids. Germline V CDR1 and CDR2: LGHNA, YSLEER. The ends were cut back, 1 base at V and 5 bases at J, with 9 bases in the middle. The CDR3 is CASSQVGRDEQYF. Written as DNA, the CDR3 is TGCGCCAGCAGCCAAGTCGGCAGGGACGAGCAGTACTTC.

The chain recombines TRBV7-9 with TRBJ2-5, with D possibly being TRBD1 (6 bases). V lost 0 bases to trimming and J lost 3 bases, with 11 bases between them. Per the germline V gene, CDR1 is SEHNR and CDR2 is FQNEAQ (reference sequence). This CDR3 contains 15 residues. CDR3: CASSLAQGLEETQYF. CDR3 DNA: TGTGCCAGCAGCTTAGCGCAGGGGCTTGAAGAGACCCAGTACTTC.